This passage covers 8 T cell receptor beta chains from one sample sequenced in a study of vaccination and CD4 T cells after COVID-19. No antigens are known for them. The assay that was used to sequence DNA from cultured CD4+ T cells was the Oncomine TCR Beta short-read assay. MiXCR, applied by TCRdb to the PCR reads, yields one record per CDR3 protein. The table shows about 6,600 distinct CDR3 sequences, with under 35% occurring only once. Specified treatment: roughly nine-day PBMC culture with coronavirus spike peptide pools or control peptides (ViraFEST assay). Researchers collected the unexposed donor's CD4+ T cells before the COVID-19 pandemic (2011-2018). Material: CD4+ T cells from blood, cultured in vitro. All receptors derive from a human donor in good health.

This clonotype was seen a handful of times. This chain joins TRBV11-2 and TRBJ1-2; a weak D match, TRBD1 (5 bases). V was clipped by 0 bases and J by 4 bases, with 9 bases between them. CDR1 SGHAT and CDR2 FQNNGV come from the germline V gene. The CDR3 contains 14 residues. The CDR3 DNA reads TGTGCCAGCAGCTTAGATCCGACAGCCTATGGCTACACCTTC. It translates to CASSLDPTAYGYTF.

This clonotype was seen only a few times. The chain links TRBV6-4 to TRBJ2-3, with TRBD2 identical over 8 bases. V was clipped by 0 bases and J by 1 base; unmatched bases: 0. The germline gives CDR1 MRHNA, CDR2 SNTAGT. The CDR3 sequence is 15 residues long. CDR3 protein: CASSDSSGGTDTQYF. In nucleotides, the CDR3 is TGTGCCAGCAGTGACTCTAGCGGGGGCACAGATACGCAGTATTTT.

The chain employs TRBV11-2 and TRBJ2-2; no reliable D call. V lost 0 bases and J 5 bases, leaving 4 bases between the germline ends. Germline assignment: CDR1 SGHAT and CDR2 FQNNGV. The CDR3 has 13 amino acids. This CDR3 is CASSLDRTGELFF. In DNA, the CDR3 is TGTGCCAGCAGCTTAGATCGAACCGGGGAGCTGTTTTTT.

The rearrangement uses TRBV10-3 and TRBJ2-1; D assignment may be TRBD1 or TRBD2 (7 bases each). This CDR3 spans 15 amino acids. Germline V CDR1 and CDR2: ENHRY, SYGVKD. Trimming left V 9 bases short and J 5 bases short, with 20 bases between. The chain's CDR3 is CAINPGGAPNNEQFF. The DNA of the CDR3 is TGTGCCATTAACCCAGGGGGGGCCCCCAACAATGAGCAGTTCTTC.

This clonotype has only one observation. The gene calls are TRBV12-3 or TRBV12-4 and TRBJ1-2; D is unclear. CDR3 size: 12 residues. V was trimmed by 2 bases and J by 5 bases, leaving 6 bases between them. CDR3 residues: CASSLTIYGYTF. CDR3 bases: TGTGCCAGCAGTTTAACCATATATGGCTACACCTTC.

This clonotype was seen more than once but under ten times. This chain connects TRBV7-6 to TRBJ1-3; perhaps TRBD1 as D (6 bases). The germline gives CDR1 SGHVS, CDR2 FNYEAQ. V shed 5 bases and J shed 1 base, with 9 bases lying between them. CDR3 length equals 14 residues. The CDR3 bases are TGTGCCAGCAGCCCCGGGACATCTGGAAACACCATATATTTT. As protein: CASSPGTSGNTIYF.

This chain links TRBV24-1 with TRBJ2-3; 8 bases are a match to TRBD1. With V trimmed by 4 bases and J by 9 bases, 2 bases remained unmatched. The germline V gene has CDR1 KGHDR and CDR2 SFDVKD. CDR3 size: 12 residues. As DNA, the CDR3 is TGTGCCACCAGTGAGGGACAGGCAACGCAGTATTTT. Its protein is CATSEGQATQYF.

This sequence joins TRBV6-1 and TRBJ1-1; D possibly corresponds to TRBD1 (5 bases). The CDR3 is 13 amino acids. CDR1 is MNHNS and CDR2 is SASEGT in the germline V gene. Deletions cut 2 bases from V and 11 bases from J, with 15 bases between. The CDR3 bases are TGTGCCAGCAGTGAAAAGTGGGGGGTCAGCGCTTTCTTT. Translation: CASSEKWGVSAFF.